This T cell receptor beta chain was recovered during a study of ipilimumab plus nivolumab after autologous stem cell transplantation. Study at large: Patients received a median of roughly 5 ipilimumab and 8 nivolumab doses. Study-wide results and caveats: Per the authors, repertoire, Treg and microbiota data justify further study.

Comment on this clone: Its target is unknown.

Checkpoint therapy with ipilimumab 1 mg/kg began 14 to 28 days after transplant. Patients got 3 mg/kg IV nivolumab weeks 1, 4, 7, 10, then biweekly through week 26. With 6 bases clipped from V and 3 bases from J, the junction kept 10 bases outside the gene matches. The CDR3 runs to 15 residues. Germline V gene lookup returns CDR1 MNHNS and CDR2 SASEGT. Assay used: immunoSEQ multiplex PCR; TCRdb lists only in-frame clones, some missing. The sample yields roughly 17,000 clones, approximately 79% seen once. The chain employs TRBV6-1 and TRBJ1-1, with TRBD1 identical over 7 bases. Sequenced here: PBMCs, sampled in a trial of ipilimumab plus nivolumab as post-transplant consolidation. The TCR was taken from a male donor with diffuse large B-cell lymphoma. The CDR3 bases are TGTGCCAGCAGAGGCCGACAGGGATGGGACACTGAAGCTTTCTTT. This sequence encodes CASRGRQGWDTEAFF.